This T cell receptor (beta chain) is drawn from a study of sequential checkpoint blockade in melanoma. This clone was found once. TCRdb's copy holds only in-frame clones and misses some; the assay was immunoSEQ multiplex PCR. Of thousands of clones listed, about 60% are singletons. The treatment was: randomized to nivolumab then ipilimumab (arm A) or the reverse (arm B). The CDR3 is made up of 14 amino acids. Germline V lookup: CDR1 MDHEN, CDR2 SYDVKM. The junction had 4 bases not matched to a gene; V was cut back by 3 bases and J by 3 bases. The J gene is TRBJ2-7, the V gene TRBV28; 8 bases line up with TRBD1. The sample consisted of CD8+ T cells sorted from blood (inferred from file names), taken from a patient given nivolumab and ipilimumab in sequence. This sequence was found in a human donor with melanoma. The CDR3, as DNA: TGTGCCAGCAGTTTGTCAGGGGGCTACTACGAGCAGTACTTC. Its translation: CASSLSGGYYEQYF. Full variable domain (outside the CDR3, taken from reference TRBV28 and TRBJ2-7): DVKVTQSSRYLVKRTGEKVFLECVQDMDHENMFWYRQDPGLGLRLIYFSYDVKMKEKGDIPEGYSVSREKKERFSLILESASTNQTSMYLCASSLSGGYYEQYFGPGTRLTVT.